A selection of T cell receptor beta chains follows, all from one sample in a study of blood T cell repertoires in COVID-19. Measured with immunoSEQ multiplex PCR; TCRdb has only the in-frame clones, and not every one. The sample contains some 130,000 clones, around nine tenths of which appear only once. The specimen sequenced was peripheral blood. Receptors were obtained from a woman aged 70-85 years with COVID-19, enrolled during active disease. The CDR3 runs from the conserved cysteine through the conserved F or W. D genes are given only for firm matches. Only part of the rows carry a size: once, few, many, or a class if the clone is expanded.

length: 12
D: NA
J: TRBJ2-3
V: TRBV2
size: NA
CDR3: CASGPETDTQYF
DNA: TGTGCCAGCGGCCCCGAAACAGATACGCAGTATTTT

length: 15
D: TRBD2
J: TRBJ2-1
V: TRBV7-3
size: NA
CDR3: CASSFLAGAYNEQFF
DNA: TGTGCCAGCAGCTTTCTAGCGGGGGCCTACAATGAGCAGTTCTTC

length: 15
D: NA
J: TRBJ1-4
V: TRBV4-2
size: NA
CDR3: CASSQDRVSDEKLFF
DNA: TGTGCCAGCAGCCAAGACAGGGTGTCCGATGAAAAACTGTTTTTT

length: 13
D: NA
J: TRBJ1-2
V: TRBV2
size: NA
CDR3: CASSPSTDYGYTF
DNA: TGTGCCAGCAGTCCCTCCACAGATTATGGCTACACCTTC

length: 12
D: NA
J: TRBJ2-3
V: TRBV27
size: NA
CDR3: CASSRGEDTQYF
DNA: TGTGCCAGCAGCAGGGGTGAAGATACGCAGTATTTT

length: 14
D: TRBD1
J: TRBJ2-7
V: TRBV10-3
size: NA
CDR3: CAISELQGAREQYF
DNA: TGTGCCATCAGTGAGTTACAGGGGGCAAGAGAGCAGTACTTC

length: 13
D: NA
J: TRBJ1-3
V: TRBV28
size: NA
CDR3: CATQRGPRNTIYF
DNA: TGTGCCACGCAAAGGGGCCCCCGCAACACCATATATTTT

length: 14
D: NA
J: TRBJ1-2
V: TRBV28
size: NA
CDR3: CASSENTGHYGYTF
DNA: TGTGCCAGCAGTGAAAACACAGGCCACTATGGCTACACCTTC

length: 14
D: NA
J: TRBJ1-5
V: TRBV10-3
size: NA
CDR3: CAIREDSPLKPQHF
DNA: TGTGCCATCAGAGAAGACAGCCCCCTTAAACCCCAGCATTTT

length: 11
D: NA
J: TRBJ2-1
V: TRBV2
size: few
CDR3: CASRENNEQFF
DNA: TGTGCCAGCAGAGAGAACAATGAGCAGTTCTTC

length: 15
D: NA
J: TRBJ2-2
V: TRBV15
size: NA
CDR3: CATSRNRVGTGELFF
DNA: TGTGCCACCAGCAGGAACAGGGTTGGCACCGGGGAGCTGTTTTTT

length: 13
D: NA
J: TRBJ2-7
V: TRBV11-3
size: NA
CDR3: CASSPSSSYEQYF
DNA: TGTGCCAGCAGCCCGTCCAGCTCCTACGAGCAGTACTTC

length: 12
D: NA
J: TRBJ1-1
V: TRBV6-5
size: NA
CDR3: CASSFGYTEAFF
DNA: TGTGCCAGCAGTTTCGGGTACACTGAAGCTTTCTTT

length: 15
D: TRBD1
J: TRBJ1-1
V: TRBV10-2
size: NA
CDR3: CASRPRQGINTEAFF
DNA: TGCGCCAGCAGGCCTCGACAGGGGATAAACACTGAAGCTTTCTTT

length: 15
D: NA
J: TRBJ1-2
V: TRBV5-1
size: NA
CDR3: CASSLAQKANYGYTF
DNA: TGCGCCAGCAGCTTGGCACAGAAAGCTAACTATGGCTACACCTTC